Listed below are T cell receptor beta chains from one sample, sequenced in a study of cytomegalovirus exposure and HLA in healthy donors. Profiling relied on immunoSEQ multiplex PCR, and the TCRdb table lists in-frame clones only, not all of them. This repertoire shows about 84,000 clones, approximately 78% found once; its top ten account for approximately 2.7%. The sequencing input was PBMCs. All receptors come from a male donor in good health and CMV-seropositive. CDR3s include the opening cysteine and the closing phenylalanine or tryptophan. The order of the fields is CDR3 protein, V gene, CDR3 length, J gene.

CASSIDLDSNQPQHF TRBV19 15 TRBJ1-5
CASRRAGLTGELFF TRBV5-6 14 TRBJ2-2
CSGIAGGYEQFF TRBV29-1 12 TRBJ2-1
CASSLSGEYNQPQHF TRBV28 15 TRBJ1-5
CASSLLAGAEQYF TRBV7-9 13 TRBJ2-7
CASSIFGLAVNEQFF TRBV19 15 TRBJ2-1
CASMRKGERETQYF TRBV6-1 14 TRBJ2-5
CASSPRSGTDTQYF TRBV7-2 14 TRBJ2-3
CASRVAGETQYF TRBV2 12 TRBJ2-5
CATSVVTESQTIYF TRBV15 14 TRBJ1-3
CASSQDRLTEAFF TRBV4-3 13 TRBJ1-1
CASSLGPGANVLTF TRBV7-3 14 TRBJ2-6
CASSSPGLVSSEQYF TRBV10-1 15 TRBJ2-7
CASSQTGEAFF TRBV28 11 TRBJ1-1
CASSSTASSYEQYF TRBV27 14 TRBJ2-7
CASSLVRQHTDTQYF TRBV5-4 15 TRBJ2-3
CASSFRSASEEQFF TRBV7-8 14 TRBJ2-1
CASSLGPVGASDTQYF TRBV5-1 16 TRBJ2-3
CASSSYRGVNTEAFF TRBV7-2 15 TRBJ1-1
CASSVLAGVNEQFF TRBV2 14 TRBJ2-1
CASSPDSGLTETQYF TRBV6-5 15 TRBJ2-5
CASSLGAGRFNEKLFF TRBV7-8 16 TRBJ1-4
CASRMTSGSRETQYF TRBV2 15 TRBJ2-5
CAWIDRMNTEAFF TRBV30 13 TRBJ1-1
CASSRNTEAFF TRBV9 11 TRBJ1-1
CASSSGYYGYTF TRBV7-2 12 TRBJ1-2
CASSPSAGRRNYEQYF TRBV27 16 TRBJ2-7
CASSFRLDRELFF TRBV28 13 TRBJ2-2
CASSVGGGGQGNEKLFF TRBV9 17 TRBJ1-4
CASRAGSSTGELFF TRBV6-1 14 TRBJ2-2
CASSSSGGRAGTDTQYF TRBV11-2 17 TRBJ2-3
CASSTGGIVGEQFF TRBV27 14 TRBJ2-1
CASSSPNLGDYGYTF TRBV7-9 15 TRBJ1-2
CASSYMQGAYGYTF TRBV6-5 14 TRBJ1-2
CASMGSGEETQYF TRBV21-1 13 TRBJ2-5
CASSATGWDEQFF TRBV27 13 TRBJ2-1
CATSRKGLAGASISYEQYF TRBV15 19 TRBJ2-7
CASSPQGSSGNTIYF TRBV5-1 15 TRBJ1-3
CASSTGTGGRIANYGYTF TRBV27 18 TRBJ1-2
CARSLGGGAEKYTIYF TRBV5-3 16 TRBJ1-3
CASSYSFRATNEKLFF TRBV6-6 16 TRBJ1-4
CASRSSGRNEQYF TRBV28 13 TRBJ2-7
CAWSVWTANYGYTF TRBV30 14 TRBJ1-2
CASSLFPTRDSPLHF TRBV5-4 15 TRBJ1-6
CASSLGLAGGDEQFF TRBV5-1 15 TRBJ2-1
CASSSQPSGASYNEQFF TRBV5-1 17 TRBJ2-1
CASSGQGPLPNYGYTF TRBV9 16 TRBJ1-2
CASTSGRTGGYQPQHF TRBV19 16 TRBJ1-5
CATSGLAGVRMSEQYF TRBV15 16 TRBJ2-7
CASSDRAKNIQYF TRBV6-1 13 TRBJ2-4
CASSYDSNYGYTF TRBV6-6 13 TRBJ1-2
CASSPRGTGWETQYF TRBV7-7 15 TRBJ2-5
CASDRGVYGYTF TRBV30 12 TRBJ1-2
CASSPQDSDQETQYF TRBV10-1 15 TRBJ2-5
CASSGRQTDTQYF TRBV5-4 13 TRBJ2-3